This T cell receptor (beta chain) was sequenced for a study of T-cell reconstitution after alpha-beta-depleted transplantation in children. Notes on the study in general: Reported findings indicate that, about two months after transplant, alpha-beta T cells came from several hundred expanded clones, which were derived from non-depleted graft cells. For some patients, TCRbeta diversity was high at day 60 because of recipient T cells and thymic progenitors that survived. The authors attributed T-cell counts and diversity one year after transplant mostly to newly produced T cells.

The CDR3 contains 16 residues. Germline V gene lookup returns CDR1 SQVTM and CDR2 ANQGSEA. Trimming left V 4 bases short and J 1 base short, with 18 bases between. This clonotype showed up many times. As yet, its antigen is unknown. The library targeted TCRbeta and was prepared with unique molecular identifiers. TCRdb processed the PCR reads anew with MiXCR; each CDR3 protein has one entry. Of hundreds of thousands of distinct CDR3 sequences in the sample, under 15% were seen once. Sequenced here: PBMCs, sampled before TCRalphabeta/CD19-depleted stem cell transplant. The rearrangement joins TRBV29-1 to TRBJ2-3, with D perhaps matching TRBD2 (6 bases). The source of this sequence is a girl between 2 and 10 years old with congenital amegakaryocytic thrombocytopenia, due to receive a stem cell transplant. The CDR3 here is CSVGGASEMGTDTQYF. CDR3 DNA sequence: TGCAGCGTTGGAGGTGCTAGCGAGATGGGCACAGATACGCAGTATTTT.